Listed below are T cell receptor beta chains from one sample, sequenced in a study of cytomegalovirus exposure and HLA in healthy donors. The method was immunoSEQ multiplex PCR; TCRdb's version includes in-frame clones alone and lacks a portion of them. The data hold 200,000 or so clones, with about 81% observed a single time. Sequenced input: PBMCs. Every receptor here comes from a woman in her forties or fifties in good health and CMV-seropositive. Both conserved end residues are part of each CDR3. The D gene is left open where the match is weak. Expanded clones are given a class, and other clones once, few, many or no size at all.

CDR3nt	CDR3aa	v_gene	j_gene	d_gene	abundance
TGTGCCAGCAGCCGTGGACAGATCAATCAGCCCCAGCATTTT	CASSRGQINQPQHF	TRBV9	TRBJ1-5	NA	NA
TGTGCCAGCAGCAATTCCCCTGTGGAAAAACTGTTTTTT	CASSNSPVEKLFF	TRBV7-9	TRBJ1-4	NA	few
TGTGCCAGTAGTATAGAAAGGTCTACAGGGGGCACAGATACGCAGTATTTT	CASSIERSTGGTDTQYF	TRBV19	TRBJ2-3	TRBD1	NA
TGTGCCAGCAGCCAGCGCGGGGACGCCGGGGAGCTGTTTTTT	CASSQRGDAGELFF	TRBV14	TRBJ2-2	NA	NA
TGCAGCGTCGCCCGAGGGGGGACAGGGTTGGAGACCCAGTACTTC	CSVARGGTGLETQYF	TRBV29-1	TRBJ2-5	TRBD1	NA
TGTGCCAGCAGTTACTCCGACAGGGGGCTGTACGAGCAGTACTTC	CASSYSDRGLYEQYF	TRBV6-5	TRBJ2-7	TRBD1	NA
TGTGCCAGCAGCTGGGGAGGGGCGACCTATGGCTACACCTTC	CASSWGGATYGYTF	TRBV13	TRBJ1-2	NA	few
TGTGCCAGCAGCCCAAAGAGCCTTGGCGGGAACACTGAAGCTTTCTTT	CASSPKSLGGNTEAFF	TRBV4-2	TRBJ1-1	NA	few
TGTGCCAGCAGTTTAATCCCAGGGACTGAAGCTTTCTTT	CASSLIPGTEAFF	TRBV27	TRBJ1-1	NA	NA
TGTGCCAGCAGCCCCTACGAGGGAGACAGGGCGAGGGGCACTGAAGCTTTCTTT	CASSPYEGDRARGTEAFF	TRBV16	TRBJ1-1	TRBD1	NA
TGCGCCAGCAGCCAAGATCTGGAGAGCTCCTACGAGCAGTACTTC	CASSQDLESSYEQYF	TRBV4-3	TRBJ2-7	NA	NA
TGCAGTGCTAGACGGGGTTACGGCTACACCTTC	CSARRGYGYTF	TRBV20-1	TRBJ1-2	NA	NA
TGTGCCAGCAGTGGCGGCAGGGGTAACTATGGCTACACCTTC	CASSGGRGNYGYTF	TRBV6-5	TRBJ1-2	NA	NA
TGTGCCAGCTCACCCGGGACAGGGAACACTGAAGCTTTCTTT	CASSPGTGNTEAFF	TRBV18	TRBJ1-1	TRBD1	NA
TGTGCCAGCAGTTTAACCCGGAGCTATGGCTACACCTTC	CASSLTRSYGYTF	TRBV28	TRBJ1-2	NA	NA
TGTGCCAGTAGTAAGACTAGCGGTTTTCACTACGAGCAGTACTTC	CASSKTSGFHYEQYF	TRBV19	TRBJ2-7	TRBD2	NA
TGTGCCTGGAGTGTACTTGTCGGGAGGGCCGACGAGCAGTACTTC	CAWSVLVGRADEQYF	TRBV30	TRBJ2-7	TRBD2	NA
TGTGCCAGCAGTGAATATAACGCGGATACGCAGTATTTT	CASSEYNADTQYF	TRBV25-1	TRBJ2-3	NA	NA
TGTGCCAGCAGCTTAGATGGGACTACGACGCAGTATTTT	CASSLDGTTTQYF	TRBV11-2	TRBJ2-3	TRBD2	few
TGTGCCAGCAGTTTCGGATTAGCGGGGGGGATGGATACGCAGTATTTT	CASSFGLAGGMDTQYF	TRBV27	TRBJ2-3	TRBD2	NA
TGTGCCAGCAGTTCACCCGGGACAGGGAGTCGACGCGGCTACACCTTC	CASSSPGTGSRRGYTF	TRBV28	TRBJ1-2	TRBD1	NA
TGTGCCAGCAGTATAGGGGTACCCTATAATTCACCCCTCCACTTT	CASSIGVPYNSPLHF	TRBV28	TRBJ1-6	NA	NA
TGTGCCAGCAGTTGGGCAGGGGGCGCGGATCAGCCCCAGCATTTT	CASSWAGGADQPQHF	TRBV6-1	TRBJ1-5	TRBD1	NA
TGTGCCAGCAGCGTAGGGGGGGACAGGACCTACGAGCAGTACTTC	CASSVGGDRTYEQYF	TRBV9	TRBJ2-7	TRBD1	NA
TGCGCCAGCAGCTTGGTACTAGCGAGCTACACAGATACGCAGTATTTT	CASSLVLASYTDTQYF	TRBV5-1	TRBJ2-3	TRBD2	few
TGCGCCAGCAGCCTCTCCTCCGGCGACAAAGAGACCCAGTACTTC	CASSLSSGDKETQYF	TRBV5-1	TRBJ2-5	NA	NA
TGTGCCAGCTCACCGTCACAGATCGATGAGCAGTTCTTC	CASSPSQIDEQFF	TRBV18	TRBJ2-1	NA	NA
TGTGCCAGCAGCTCTGGGGGGGAGGAACAGCCCCAGCATTTT	CASSSGGEEQPQHF	TRBV9	TRBJ1-5	NA	NA
TGTGCCAGCGGCCTCCAACAGGGTTCCAGTCAGCCCCAGCATTTT	CASGLQQGSSQPQHF	TRBV28	TRBJ1-5	NA	NA
TGTGCCAGCAGTTACAGGGACTCTCAAGAGACCCAGTACTTC	CASSYRDSQETQYF	TRBV6-5	TRBJ2-5	NA	NA
TGCGCCAGCAGCTTGGGTCAGGAGGGCGTTGATACGCAGTATTTT	CASSLGQEGVDTQYF	TRBV5-1	TRBJ2-3	NA	NA
TGTGCCAGCAAAGCCGTCGTGGGGCAGGATGCCTACGAGCAGTACTTC	CASKAVVGQDAYEQYF	TRBV27	TRBJ2-7	NA	NA
TGTGCCAGCACTGTCGGGGGTCAGCCCCAGCATTTT	CASTVGGQPQHF	TRBV28	TRBJ1-5	NA	NA
TGTGCCAGCTCCACCGCAGGGGGTAATCAGCCCCAGCATTTT	CASSTAGGNQPQHF	TRBV18	TRBJ1-5	TRBD1	few
TGTGCCAGTAGTAAAACAGGGGCCATACTAGGAGAGACCCAGTACTTC	CASSKTGAILGETQYF	TRBV19	TRBJ2-5	TRBD1	NA
TGTGCCAGCAGCACAGGGTCTGGCTACACCTTC	CASSTGSGYTF	TRBV6-6	TRBJ1-2	NA	NA
TGTGTCAGAAGCTTAGAACGGGGGGAGAAAGCCAAAAACAGTCAGTACTTC	CVRSLERGEKAKNSQYF	TRBV7-5	TRBJ2-4	NA	NA
TGCGCCAGCAGCCAAAGCATTTACTATGGCTACACCTTC	CASSQSIYYGYTF	TRBV4-3	TRBJ1-2	NA	few
TGTGCCAGCAGCGCCGGGACAGGGACGACAGATACGCAGTATTTT	CASSAGTGTTDTQYF	TRBV9	TRBJ2-3	TRBD1	NA
TGTGCCAGCAGCTTAGAGTCCGAGGGTAGCGGGAGCCGTTACAATGAGCAGTTCTTC	CASSLESEGSGSRYNEQFF	TRBV7-9	TRBJ2-1	TRBD2	NA
TGTGCCAGCAGCCCTGGACTAGCGGGAGGCGGCGAGCAGTACTTC	CASSPGLAGGGEQYF	TRBV6-1	TRBJ2-7	TRBD2	NA
TGTGCCAGCAGCCGACAGGGGTCTGAGCAGTTCTTC	CASSRQGSEQFF	TRBV6-5	TRBJ2-1	TRBD1	NA
TGTGCCAGCAGCTTAGTTGAATCGGGGGATGTTCCCCTCCACTTT	CASSLVESGDVPLHF	TRBV7-8	TRBJ1-6	NA	NA
TGTGCCAGCAGCTTCTACTGGAACACCGGGGAGCTGTTTTTT	CASSFYWNTGELFF	TRBV5-5	TRBJ2-2	NA	NA
TGTGCCAGCAGCTTCGGGGTATACGAGCAGTACTTC	CASSFGVYEQYF	TRBV7-9	TRBJ2-7	NA	NA
TGTGCCAGCAGCCCCGTCAATGAGCAGTTCTTC	CASSPVNEQFF	TRBV7-9	TRBJ2-1	NA	NA
TGTGCCAGCAAACAGCCTGGGCAGGGGAGTGAAAAACTGTTTTTT	CASKQPGQGSEKLFF	TRBV6-1	TRBJ1-4	NA	NA
TGTGCCTGGACGGGAGGGACAGATACGCAGTATTTT	CAWTGGTDTQYF	TRBV30	TRBJ2-3	TRBD2	NA
TGCGCCAGCAGCTTAGACAGGGAGAGCTCCTATAATTCACCCCTCCACTTT	CASSLDRESSYNSPLHF	TRBV4-3	TRBJ1-6	TRBD1	NA
TGTGCCAGCAGCCCCGGGGGAGCAACTAATGAAAAACTGTTTTTT	CASSPGGATNEKLFF	TRBV6-5	TRBJ1-4	NA	NA
TGTGCCAGCTCCCCGGGACTAGCAGAGACCCAGTACTTC	CASSPGLAETQYF	TRBV18	TRBJ2-5	TRBD2	NA
TGTGCCAGCAGTCGGGATTTTTACAATGAGCAGTTCTTC	CASSRDFYNEQFF	TRBV25-1	TRBJ2-1	NA	NA
TGTGCCAGCAGACAGGCGGGGAGCTCCTATAATTCACCCCTCCACTTT	CASRQAGSSYNSPLHF	TRBV5-8	TRBJ1-6	NA	NA
TGTGCCAGCAGCCAAGCTTCCTACGAGCAGTACTTC	CASSQASYEQYF	TRBV6-6	TRBJ2-7	NA	NA
TGCAGCGTTGAGGGGGGAACCTTCGCCGAGCAGTACTTC	CSVEGGTFAEQYF	TRBV29-1	TRBJ2-7	NA	NA
TGTGCCAGCAGACAGGGGTCAACTAATGAAAAACTGTTTTTT	CASRQGSTNEKLFF	TRBV2	TRBJ1-4	TRBD1	few
TGTGCCAGCAGCTTACGGGGGATTAATTCACCCCTCCACTTT	CASSLRGINSPLHF	TRBV5-6	TRBJ1-6	NA	NA
TGTGCCAGCTCACCACCTGGGACAGGGGGCTTGGAAAAACTGTTTTTT	CASSPPGTGGLEKLFF	TRBV18	TRBJ1-4	TRBD1	NA